This T cell receptor beta chain emerged from a study of T cell responses to AZD1222 COVID-19 vaccine. Background on the study: Both about-4-week and about-12-week second-dose recipients were combined.

Study-level results: Only a handful of individuals given AZD1222 were seropositive at baseline. In a largely white British group with more females than males, clonal diversity was possibly underestimated.

This CDR3 is 16 amino acids long. Deletions cut 1 base from V and 2 bases from J, with 16 bases between. Germline values: CDR1 SGDLS, CDR2 YYNGEE. Points on this clone: Its antigen remains unidentified.

Assay used: immunoSEQ multiplex PCR; TCRdb lists only in-frame clones, some missing. The data show 60,000 to 100,000 clones, roughly 87% seen once. The specimen was peripheral blood, collected on day 0 of AZD1222 vaccination. This sequence originates from an adult in good health. The chain has TRBV9 and TRBJ2-7, with D possibly being TRBD1 (6 bases). CDR3 sequence: CASSVNWAGAPYEQYF. The CDR3 region has the DNA TGTGCCAGCAGCGTAAACTGGGCAGGGGCCCCCTACGAGCAGTACTTC. Full variable domain (outside the CDR3, taken from reference TRBV9 and TRBJ2-7): DSGVTQTPKHLITATGQRVTLRCSPRSGDLSVYWYQQSLDQGLQFLIQYYNGEERAKGNILERFSAQQFPDLHSELNLSSLELGDSALYFCASSVNWAGAPYEQYFGPGTRLTVT.